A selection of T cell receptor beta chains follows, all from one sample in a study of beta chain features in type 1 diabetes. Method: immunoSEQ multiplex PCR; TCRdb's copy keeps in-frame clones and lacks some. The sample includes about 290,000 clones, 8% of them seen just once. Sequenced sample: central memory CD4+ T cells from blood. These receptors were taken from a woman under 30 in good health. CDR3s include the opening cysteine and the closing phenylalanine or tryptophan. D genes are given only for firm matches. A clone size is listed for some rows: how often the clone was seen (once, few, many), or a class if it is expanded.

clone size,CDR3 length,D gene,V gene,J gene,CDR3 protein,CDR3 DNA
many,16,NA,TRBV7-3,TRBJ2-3,CASSPLAPYAGDTQYF,TGTGCCAGCAGCCCTCTCGCCCCTTACGCGGGAGATACGCAGTATTTT
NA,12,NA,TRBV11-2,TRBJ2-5,CASSRQAETQYF,TGTGCCAGCAGCCGTCAGGCAGAGACCCAGTACTTC
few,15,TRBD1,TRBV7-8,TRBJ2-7,CASSLVQGRTYEQYF,TGTGCCAGCAGCTTAGTACAGGGGCGGACCTACGAGCAGTACTTC
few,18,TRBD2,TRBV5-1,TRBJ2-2,CASSLKASGGANTGELFF,TGCGCCAGCAGCTTGAAGGCTAGCGGGGGAGCGAACACCGGGGAGCTGTTTTTT
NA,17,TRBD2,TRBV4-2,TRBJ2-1,CASSQSTGTSGYNEQFF,TGTGCCAGCAGCCAGAGTACCGGGACTAGCGGGTACAATGAGCAGTTCTTC
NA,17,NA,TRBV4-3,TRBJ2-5,CASSQERGGSTQETQYF,TGCGCCAGCAGCCAAGAGCGAGGCGGCTCGACCCAAGAGACCCAGTACTTC
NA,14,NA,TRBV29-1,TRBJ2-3,CSAEVRGGPHTQYF,TGCAGCGCTGAGGTTAGGGGTGGTCCTCATACGCAGTATTTT
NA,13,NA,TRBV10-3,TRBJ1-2,CASEGGLGYGYTF,TGTGCCTCGGAGGGCGGGTTGGGCTATGGCTACACCTTC
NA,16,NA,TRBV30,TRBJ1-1,CAWSVHPLLTTTEAFF,TGTGCCTGGAGTGTACACCCCCTCCTGACGACGACTGAAGCTTTCTTT
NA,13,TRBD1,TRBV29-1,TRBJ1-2,CSAMTGEGHGYTF,TGCAGCGCCATGACAGGGGAGGGTCATGGCTACACCTTC
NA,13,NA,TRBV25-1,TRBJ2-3,CASSESGPDTQYF,TGTGCCAGCAGTGAATCGGGCCCAGATACGCAGTATTTT
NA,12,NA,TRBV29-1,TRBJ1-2,CSVDGTAYGYTF,TGCAGCGTTGACGGGACGGCCTATGGCTACACCTTC
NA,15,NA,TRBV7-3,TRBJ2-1,CASSSRGPPGNEQFF,TGTGCCAGCAGCTCCCGCGGGCCTCCGGGGAATGAGCAGTTCTTC
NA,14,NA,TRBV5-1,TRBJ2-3,CASSLEGLQDTQYF,TGCGCCAGCAGCTTGGAAGGGCTCCAAGATACGCAGTATTTT
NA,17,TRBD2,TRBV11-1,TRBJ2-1,CASSPTLLAGRYNEQFF,TGTGCCAGCAGCCCTACATTACTAGCGGGAAGGTACAATGAGCAGTTCTTC
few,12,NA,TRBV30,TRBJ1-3,CAWITTARTIYF,TGTGCCTGGATCACGACGGCGAGGACCATATATTTT
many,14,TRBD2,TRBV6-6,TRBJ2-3,CASSYSLGEGTQYF,TGTGCCAGCAGTTACTCGTTGGGGGAGGGTACGCAGTATTTT
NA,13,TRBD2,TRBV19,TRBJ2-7,CASSRTRNYEQYF,TGTGCCAGTAGTCGGACTAGAAACTACGAGCAGTACTTC
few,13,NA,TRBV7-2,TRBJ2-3,CASSLGSTDTQYF,TGTGCCAGCAGCTTAGGGTCCACAGATACGCAGTATTTT
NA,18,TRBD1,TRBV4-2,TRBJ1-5,CASSQDGQVLYSNQPQHF,TGTGCCAGCAGCCAAGATGGACAGGTCCTTTATAGCAATCAGCCCCAGCATTTT
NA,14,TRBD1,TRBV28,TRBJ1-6,CASSWRQGSSPLHF,TGTGCCAGCAGTTGGAGACAGGGGAGTTCACCCCTCCACTTT
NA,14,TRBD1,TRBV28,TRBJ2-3,CASSRGPAQDTQYF,TGTGCCAGCAGCAGGGGGCCGGCACAAGATACGCAGTATTTT
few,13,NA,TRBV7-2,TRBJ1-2,CASSYQTADGYTF,TGTGCCAGCAGCTACCAAACAGCGGATGGCTACACCTTC
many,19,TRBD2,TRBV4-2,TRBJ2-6,CASSQEPSGGSSGANVLTF,TGTGCCAGCAGCCAAGAACCTAGCGGGGGAAGCTCTGGGGCCAACGTCCTGACTTTC
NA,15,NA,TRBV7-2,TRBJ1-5,CASSHEGGADQPQHF,TGTGCCAGCAGCCATGAGGGGGGGGCGGATCAGCCCCAGCATTTT
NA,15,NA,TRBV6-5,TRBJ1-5,CASRPSGAYNQPQHF,TGTGCCAGCAGGCCCTCAGGGGCGTACAATCAGCCCCAGCATTTT
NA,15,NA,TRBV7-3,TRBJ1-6,CASSAQGSYNSPLHF,TGTGCCAGCAGCGCCCAGGGGTCCTATAATTCACCCCTCCACTTT
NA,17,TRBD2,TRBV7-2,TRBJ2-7,CASSLGQISGTPYEQYF,TGTGCCAGCAGCTTAGGGCAGATTAGCGGGACCCCCTACGAGCAGTACTTC
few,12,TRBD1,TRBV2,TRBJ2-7,CASSGQGYEQYF,TGTGCCAGCAGTGGACAGGGCTACGAGCAGTACTTC
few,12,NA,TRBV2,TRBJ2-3,CASSELSDTQYF,TGTGCCAGCAGTGAGCTGTCCGATACGCAGTATTTT